The clone carrying this T cell receptor (beta chain) was counted a few times. Its antigen is still unknown. RNA transcripts were the template for amplifying TCR beta CDR3 regions. The TCR CDR3 was amplified in a first-round RT-PCR using the HTBI primer set. Via MiXCR, TCRdb re-called the multiplex PCR reads, giving one row per CDR3 protein. The top ten hold roughly a sixth of the sample, which has fewer than 900,000 distinct CDR3 sequences, around 20% seen once. The data derive from a study of T cells in Graves' hyperthyroidism and ophthalmopathy. Study-level results: In simple terms, a model built on 13 V-J features told ophthalmopathy apart from stable hyperthyroidism. Blood also contained most expanded thyroid clonotypes above 0.001.

With a duration under 2 months, the hyperthyroidism was newly diagnosed in patients aged 18 to 65. V was clipped by 6 bases and J by 4 bases; unmatched bases: 11. CDR3 length equals 15 residues. Germline V CDR1 and CDR2: SGHAT, FQNNGV. Sequencing was done on a sample of blood. The J gene is TRBJ2-7, the V gene TRBV11-2; TRBD1 matches 8 bases. This clonotype was sampled from a woman in her forties or fifties with Graves' hyperthyroidism that later progressed to Graves' ophthalmopathy. The chain's CDR3 is CASRRGQGQRYEQYF. The DNA for the CDR3 is TGTGCCAGCAGACGAGGACAGGGCCAGAGGTACGAGCAGTACTTC.